This TCR beta chain was obtained from a study of radiotherapy plus CTLA-4 blockade in lung cancer. Background on the study: Of the patients, 18% showed objective responses and roughly 31% attained disease control. Notes on the study in general: In blood, early T cell clone dynamics reportedly predicted response best, together with interferon-beta. There was expansion of tumor-derived TCR clones in blood after radiotherapy plus ipilimumab.

Repertoires were generated with immunoSEQ multiplex PCR, while TCRdb's copy carries only in-frame clones and drops some. The table records approximately 47,000 clones, 82% of them present only once. Focal radiation with ipilimumab CTLA-4 blockade was given to patients with chemo-refractory metastatic non-small-cell lung cancer. Details on this clone: Its antigen is undetermined.

Germline V gene lookup returns CDR1 LNHDA and CDR2 SQIVND (reference sequence). The CDR3 runs 14 residues. The trim removed 5 bases at V and 2 bases at J, leaving 3 bases unmatched. The chain recombines TRBV19 with TRBJ1-2; TRBD1 aligns across 9 bases. The specimen was peripheral blood, collected from a patient treated with radiotherapy plus ipilimumab. This receptor was taken from a human donor with non-small cell lung cancer who had stable disease on radiotherapy plus ipilimumab. The CDR3 loop is CASSPGTGNYGYTF. DNA for the CDR3: TGTGCCAGTAGTCCCGGGACAGGGAACTATGGCTACACCTTC.